The TCR beta chain under discussion was sequenced for a study of metastatic and nonmetastatic thyroid tumors (dated by TCRdb to between 2020 and 2021). At the level of the whole study: Repertoires from peripheral blood and from tumor or nodule tissue samples of malignant and benign thyroid patients were compared. On the study overall, not on this receptor specifically: TCR beta diversity was reported as significantly higher in malignant tumors than in benign nodules, in both blood and tumor samples.

Per the germline V gene, MNHNS is the CDR1 and SASEGT is the CDR2. From the cysteine through the phenylalanine, the CDR3 covers 11 amino acids. Only the CDR3 part of the read is kept: 33 bases, read in frame from the first base. In the case of this clone: Its antigen is still unknown. One end of the junction is discordant with germline, which a read error may explain.

Library construction relied on PCR. Sequencer: Illumina HiSeq 4000. High-throughput sequencing was used to profile the TCR beta-chain CDR3 region of each patient. As for the original processing: A classifier to discriminate distant-metastatic papillary thyroid cancer patients was built from CDR3 differences across clinicopathological groups. The Shannon index was used to assess repertoire diversity, and the Morisita-Horn index was used to assess tumor-blood repertoire similarity. Clones were called with MiXCR by TCRdb after fastp trimmed the public reads at Q25, and only in-frame beta chains were retained. These V and J calls originate from TCRdb's pipeline instead of the authors' own analysis. The sample has about 5,100 clones on record, under 20% of them singletons. Approximately 16% of the sample is held by the ten biggest clonotypes. No treatment had been received by any patient before thyroid surgery. Using T-cell receptor beta sequencing, the study looked back at clinical samples from patients collected from the early 2010s to the late 2010s.

The rearranged segments are TRBV6-1 and TRBJ1-2, with the D gene not clear enough to name. Sample: adjacent normal tissue. The origin of this receptor is a female donor with papillary thyroid cancer or a benign thyroid nodule (not recorded which). Some clones in this sample may be carry-over from other donors' samples. Read as DNA, the sequence is TGTTCCAGTGACTCCTCCTGTGTCTACACCTTC. Its protein reads: CSSDSSCVYTF.